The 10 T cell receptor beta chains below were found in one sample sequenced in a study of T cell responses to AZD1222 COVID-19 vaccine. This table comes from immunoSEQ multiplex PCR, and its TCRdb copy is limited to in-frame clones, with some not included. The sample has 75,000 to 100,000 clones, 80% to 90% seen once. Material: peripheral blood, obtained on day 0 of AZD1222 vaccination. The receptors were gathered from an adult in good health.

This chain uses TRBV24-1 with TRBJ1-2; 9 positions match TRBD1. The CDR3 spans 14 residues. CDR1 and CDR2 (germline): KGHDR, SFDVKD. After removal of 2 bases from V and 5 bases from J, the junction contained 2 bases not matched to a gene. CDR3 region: CATSDSGTGYGYTF. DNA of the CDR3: TGTGCCACCAGTGATTCAGGGACAGGGTATGGCTACACCTTC.

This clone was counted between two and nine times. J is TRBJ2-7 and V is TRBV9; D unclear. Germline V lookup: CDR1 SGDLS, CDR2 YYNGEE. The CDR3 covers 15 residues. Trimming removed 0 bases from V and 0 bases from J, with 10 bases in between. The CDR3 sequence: CASSVGHSSSYEQYF. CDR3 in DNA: TGTGCCAGCAGCGTAGGCCATTCGAGCTCCTACGAGCAGTACTTC.

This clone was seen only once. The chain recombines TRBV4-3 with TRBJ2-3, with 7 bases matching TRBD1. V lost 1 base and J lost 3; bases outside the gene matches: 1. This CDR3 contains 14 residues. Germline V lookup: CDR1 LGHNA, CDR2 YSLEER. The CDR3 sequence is CASSQGDRTDTQYF. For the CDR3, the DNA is TGCGCCAGCAGCCAAGGGGACAGAACAGATACGCAGTATTTT.

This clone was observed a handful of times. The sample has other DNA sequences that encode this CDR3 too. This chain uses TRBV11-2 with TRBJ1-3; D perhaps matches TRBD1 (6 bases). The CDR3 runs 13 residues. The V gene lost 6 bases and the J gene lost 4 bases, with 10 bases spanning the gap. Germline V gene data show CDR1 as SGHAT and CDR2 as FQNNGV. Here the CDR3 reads CASSSDRGNTIYF. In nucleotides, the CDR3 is TGTGCCAGCAGTTCGGACAGAGGAAACACCATATATTTT.

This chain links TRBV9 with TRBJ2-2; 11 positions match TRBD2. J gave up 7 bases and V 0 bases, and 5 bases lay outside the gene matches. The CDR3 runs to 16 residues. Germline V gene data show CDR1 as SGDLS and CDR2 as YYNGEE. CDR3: CASSVANLAGGGELFF. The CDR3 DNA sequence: TGTGCCAGCAGCGTAGCGAATCTAGCGGGGGGCGGGGAGCTGTTTTTT.

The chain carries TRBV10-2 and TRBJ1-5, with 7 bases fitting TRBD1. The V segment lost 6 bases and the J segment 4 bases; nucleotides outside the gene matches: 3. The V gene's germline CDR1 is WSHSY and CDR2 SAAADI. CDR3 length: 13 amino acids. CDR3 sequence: CASRPGQNQPQHF. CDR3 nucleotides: TGCGCCAGCAGGCCGGGACAGAATCAGCCCCAGCATTTT.

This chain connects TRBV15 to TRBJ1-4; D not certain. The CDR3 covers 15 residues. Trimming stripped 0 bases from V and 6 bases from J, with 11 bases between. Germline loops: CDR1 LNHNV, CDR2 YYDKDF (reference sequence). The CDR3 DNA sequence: TGTGCCACCAGCAGAGATAGGGCAGGCCATGAAAAACTGTTTTTT. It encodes CATSRDRAGHEKLFF.

The CDR3 loop is CASSRGTLQDGYTF. CDR3 in DNA: TGCGCCAGCAGCAGGGGGACTCTTCAGGATGGCTACACCTTC. The chain uses TRBV5-1 and TRBJ1-2; D might be TRBD1 (6 bases). This CDR3 contains 14 residues. Germline V gene data show CDR1 as SGHRS and CDR2 as YFSETQ. V gave up 4 bases and J gave up 6 bases, with 16 bases separating them.

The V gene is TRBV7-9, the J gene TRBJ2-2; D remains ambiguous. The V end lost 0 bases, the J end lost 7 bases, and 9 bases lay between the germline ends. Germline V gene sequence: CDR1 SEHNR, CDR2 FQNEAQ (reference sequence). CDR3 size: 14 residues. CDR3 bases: TGTGCCAGCAGCTTAGCCCTTAACGTCGGGGAGCTGTTTTTT. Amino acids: CASSLALNVGELFF.

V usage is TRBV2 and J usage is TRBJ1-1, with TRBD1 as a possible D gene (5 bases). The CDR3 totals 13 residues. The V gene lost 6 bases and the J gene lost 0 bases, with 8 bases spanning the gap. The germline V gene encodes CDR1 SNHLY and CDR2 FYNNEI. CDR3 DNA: TGTGCCAGCAGATTGACAGTGAACACTGAAGCTTTCTTT. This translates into CASRLTVNTEAFF. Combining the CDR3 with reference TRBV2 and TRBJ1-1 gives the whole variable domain EPEVTQTPSHQVTQMGQEVILRCVPISNHLYFYWYRQILGQKVEFLVSFYNNEISEKSEIFDDQFSVERPDGSNFTLKIRSTKLEDSAMYFCASRLTVNTEAFFGQGTRLTVV.